This T cell receptor (beta chain) came from a study of breast tumors, draining lymph nodes, adjacent tissues. Study results and limitations: Tumors had less TCR diversity than lymph nodes, more than nontumor tissue.

Breast cancer patients provided tissue from their axillary draining lymph nodes. Of note for this clonotype: Its antigen is not identified.

TCRdb re-analysed the multiplex PCR reads in MiXCR, keeping a single row per CDR3 protein. The repertoire holds 75,000 to 100,000 distinct CDR3 sequences, approximately 19% seen once, with over 2% in the top ten. The junction had 10 bases not matched to a gene; V was cut back by 4 bases and J by 5 bases. Germline assignment: CDR1 GTSNPN and CDR2 SVGIG (reference sequence). The CDR3 covers 16 residues. The rearrangement joins TRBV30 to TRBJ2-1; 11 bases map to TRBD2. Sample: axillary lymph node tissue. The receptor was derived from a female donor with breast cancer. Some clones in this sample may be carry-over from other donors' samples. CDR3 in DNA: TGTGCCTGGAACCCACGGACTAGCGGGCTTGACAATGAGCAGTTCTTC. As protein: CAWNPRTSGLDNEQFF.